This entry concerns a single T cell receptor (beta chain). Its antigen is unknown. The data belong to a study of OX40 agonist ivuxolimab in advanced cancers. Study-wide background: Earlier treatment with anti-PD-1, anti-PD-L1 or anti-CTLA-4 was permitted, and around 43% had received some. Patients achieving partial responses numbered three: one hepatocellular carcinoma case and two cutaneous melanoma cases. Study-wide findings and caveats: With doses of 0.1-3.0 mg/kg, partial responders showed among the lowest clonal expansion.

The CDR3 contains 14 residues. Unmatched junction bases numbered 7, after V lost 5 bases and J lost 5 bases. CDR1 MNHEY and CDR2 SVGAGI come from the germline V gene. Here immunoSEQ multiplex PCR was the method, and the copy in TCRdb shows in-frame clones only, minus some. This table has 55,000 to 90,000 clones, approximately 78% appearing once. This sequence joins TRBV6-5 and TRBJ2-5; 8 bases fit TRBD1. This sequence was found in an adult with an advanced solid tumor such as melanoma, head and neck, liver or kidney cancer. This material consisted of CD4+ or CD8+ T cells sorted from blood, taken in a trial of the OX40 agonist ivuxolimab. In nucleotides, the CDR3 is TGTGCCAGCAGTCCAGGACAGGGAAGGGAGACCCAGTACTTC. Protein product: CASSPGQGRETQYF.